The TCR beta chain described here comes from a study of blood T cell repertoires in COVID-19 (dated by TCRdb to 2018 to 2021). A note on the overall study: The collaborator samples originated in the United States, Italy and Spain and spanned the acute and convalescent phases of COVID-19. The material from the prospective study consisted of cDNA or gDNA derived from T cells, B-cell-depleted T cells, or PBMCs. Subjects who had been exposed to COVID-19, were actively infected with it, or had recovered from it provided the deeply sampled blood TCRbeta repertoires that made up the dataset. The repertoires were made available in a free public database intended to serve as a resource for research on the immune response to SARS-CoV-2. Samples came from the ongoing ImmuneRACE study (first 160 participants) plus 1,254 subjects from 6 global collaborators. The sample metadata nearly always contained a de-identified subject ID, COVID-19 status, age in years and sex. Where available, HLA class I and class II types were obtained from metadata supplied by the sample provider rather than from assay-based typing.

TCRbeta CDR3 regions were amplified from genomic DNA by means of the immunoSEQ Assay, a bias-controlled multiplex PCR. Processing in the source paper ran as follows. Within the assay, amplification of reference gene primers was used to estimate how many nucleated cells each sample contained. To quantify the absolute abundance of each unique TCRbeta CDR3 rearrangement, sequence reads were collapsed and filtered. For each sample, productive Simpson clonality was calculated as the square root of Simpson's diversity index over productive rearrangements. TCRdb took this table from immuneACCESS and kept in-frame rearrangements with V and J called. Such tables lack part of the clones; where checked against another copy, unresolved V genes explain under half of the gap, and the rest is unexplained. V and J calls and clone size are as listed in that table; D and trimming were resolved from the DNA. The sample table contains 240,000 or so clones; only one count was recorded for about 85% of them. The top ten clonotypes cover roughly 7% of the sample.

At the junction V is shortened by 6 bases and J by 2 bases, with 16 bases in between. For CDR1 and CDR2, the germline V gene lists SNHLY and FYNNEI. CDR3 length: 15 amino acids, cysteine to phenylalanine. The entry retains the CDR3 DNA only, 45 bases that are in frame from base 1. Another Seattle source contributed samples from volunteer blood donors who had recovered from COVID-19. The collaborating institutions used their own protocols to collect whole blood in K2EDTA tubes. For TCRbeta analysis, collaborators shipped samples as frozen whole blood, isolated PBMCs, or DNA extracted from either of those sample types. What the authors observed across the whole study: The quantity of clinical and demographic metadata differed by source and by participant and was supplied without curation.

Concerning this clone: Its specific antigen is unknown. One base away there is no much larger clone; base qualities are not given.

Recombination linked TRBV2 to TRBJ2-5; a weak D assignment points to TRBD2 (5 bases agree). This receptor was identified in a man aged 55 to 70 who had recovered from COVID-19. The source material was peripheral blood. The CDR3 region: CASRRRGLGQETQYF. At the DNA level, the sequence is TGTGCCAGCAGACGACGGGGATTAGGGCAAGAGACCCAGTACTTC. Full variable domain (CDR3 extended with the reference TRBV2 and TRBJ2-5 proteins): EPEVTQTPSHQVTQMGQEVILRCVPISNHLYFYWYRQILGQKVEFLVSFYNNEISEKSEIFDDQFSVERPDGSNFTLKIRSTKLEDSAMYFCASRRRGLGQETQYFGPGTRLLVL.